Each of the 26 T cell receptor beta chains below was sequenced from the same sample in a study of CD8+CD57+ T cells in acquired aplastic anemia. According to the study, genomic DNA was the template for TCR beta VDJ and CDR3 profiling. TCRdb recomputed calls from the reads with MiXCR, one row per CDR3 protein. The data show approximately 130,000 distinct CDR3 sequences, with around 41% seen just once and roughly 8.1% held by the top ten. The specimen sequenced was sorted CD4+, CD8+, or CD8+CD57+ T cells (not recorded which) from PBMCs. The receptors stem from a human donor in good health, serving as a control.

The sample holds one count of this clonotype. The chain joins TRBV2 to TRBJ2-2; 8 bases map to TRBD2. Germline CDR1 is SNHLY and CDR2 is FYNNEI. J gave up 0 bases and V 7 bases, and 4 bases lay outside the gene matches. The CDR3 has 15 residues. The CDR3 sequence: CASTGLASNTGELFF. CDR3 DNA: TGTGCCAGCACTGGACTAGCCTCGAACACCGGGGAGCTGTTTTTT.

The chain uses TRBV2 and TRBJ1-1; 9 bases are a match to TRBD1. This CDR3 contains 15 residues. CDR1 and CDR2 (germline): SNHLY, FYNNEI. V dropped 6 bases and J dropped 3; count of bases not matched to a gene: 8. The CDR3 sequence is CASRPEQGADTEAFF. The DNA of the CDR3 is TGTGCCAGCAGACCCGAACAGGGGGCAGACACTGAAGCTTTCTTT. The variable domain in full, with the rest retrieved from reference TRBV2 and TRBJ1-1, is EPEVTQTPSHQVTQMGQEVILRCVPISNHLYFYWYRQILGQKVEFLVSFYNNEISEKSEIFDDQFSVERPDGSNFTLKIRSTKLEDSAMYFCASRPEQGADTEAFFGQGTRLTVV.

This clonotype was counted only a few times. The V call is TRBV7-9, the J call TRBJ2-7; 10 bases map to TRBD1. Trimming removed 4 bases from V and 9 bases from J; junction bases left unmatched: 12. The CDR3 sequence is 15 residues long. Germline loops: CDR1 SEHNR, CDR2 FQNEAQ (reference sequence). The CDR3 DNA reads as TGTGCCAGCAGCTCGTTGGGACAGGGGTCGGAAGGGCAGTACTTC. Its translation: CASSSLGQGSEGQYF.

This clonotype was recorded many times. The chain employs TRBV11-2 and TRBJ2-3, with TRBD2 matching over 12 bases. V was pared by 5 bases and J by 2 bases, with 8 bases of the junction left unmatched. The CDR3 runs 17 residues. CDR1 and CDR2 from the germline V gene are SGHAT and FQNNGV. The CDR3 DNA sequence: TGTGCCAGCAGCCCCCGGTCTAGCGGGAGGGTCACAGATACGCAGTATTTT. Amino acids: CASSPRSSGRVTDTQYF. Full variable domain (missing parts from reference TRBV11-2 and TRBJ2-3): EAGVAQSPRYKIIEKRQSVAFWCNPISGHATLYWYQQILGQGPKLLIQFQNNGVVDDSQLPKDRFSAERLKGVDSTLKIQPAKLEDSAVYLCASSPRSSGRVTDTQYFGPGTRLTVL.

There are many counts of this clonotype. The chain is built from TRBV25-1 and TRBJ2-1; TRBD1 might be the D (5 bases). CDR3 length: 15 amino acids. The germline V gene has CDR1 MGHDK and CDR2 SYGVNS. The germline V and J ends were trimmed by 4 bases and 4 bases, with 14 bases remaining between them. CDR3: CASSAQGSSYNEQFF. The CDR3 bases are TGTGCCAGCAGTGCCCAGGGTAGCAGTTACAATGAGCAGTTCTTC.

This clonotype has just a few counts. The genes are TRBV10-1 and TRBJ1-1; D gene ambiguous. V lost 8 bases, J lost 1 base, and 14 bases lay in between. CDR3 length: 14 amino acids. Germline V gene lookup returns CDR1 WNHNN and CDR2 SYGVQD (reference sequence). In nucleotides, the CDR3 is TGCGCCAGCGGCACATCCGGGAGGAACACTGAAGCTTTCTTT. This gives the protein CASGTSGRNTEAFF.

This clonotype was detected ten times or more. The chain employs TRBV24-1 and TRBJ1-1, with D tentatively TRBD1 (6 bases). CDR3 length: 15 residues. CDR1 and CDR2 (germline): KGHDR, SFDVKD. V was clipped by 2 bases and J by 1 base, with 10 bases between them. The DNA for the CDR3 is TGTGCCACCAGTGATTCGGGGGCACGGAACACTGAAGCTTTCTTT. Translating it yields CATSDSGARNTEAFF.

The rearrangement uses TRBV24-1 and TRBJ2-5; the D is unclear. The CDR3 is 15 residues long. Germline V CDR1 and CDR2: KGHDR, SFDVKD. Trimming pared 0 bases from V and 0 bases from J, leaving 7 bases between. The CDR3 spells CATSDLYINQETQYF. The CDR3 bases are TGTGCCACCAGTGATTTGTACATCAACCAAGAGACCCAGTACTTC.

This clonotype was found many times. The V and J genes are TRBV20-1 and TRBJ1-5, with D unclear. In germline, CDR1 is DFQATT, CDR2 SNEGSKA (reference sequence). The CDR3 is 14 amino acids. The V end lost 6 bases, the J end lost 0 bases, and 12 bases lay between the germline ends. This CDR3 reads CSAITAYSNQPQHF. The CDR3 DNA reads TGCAGTGCCATAACGGCTTATAGCAATCAGCCCCAGCATTTT.

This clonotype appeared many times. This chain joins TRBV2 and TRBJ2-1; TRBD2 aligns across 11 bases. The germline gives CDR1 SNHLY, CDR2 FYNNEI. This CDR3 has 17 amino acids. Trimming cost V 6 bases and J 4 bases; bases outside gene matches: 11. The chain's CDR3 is CASSGLAGQTLYNEQFF. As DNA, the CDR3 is TGTGCCAGCAGCGGACTAGCGGGCCAGACCTTATACAATGAGCAGTTCTTC.

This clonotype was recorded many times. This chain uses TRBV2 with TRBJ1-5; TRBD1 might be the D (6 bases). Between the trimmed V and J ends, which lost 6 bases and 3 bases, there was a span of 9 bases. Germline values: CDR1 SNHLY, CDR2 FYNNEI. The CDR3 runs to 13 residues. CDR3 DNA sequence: TGTGCCAGCAGAAGGACAGTCAATCAGCCCCAGCATTTT. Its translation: CASRRTVNQPQHF.

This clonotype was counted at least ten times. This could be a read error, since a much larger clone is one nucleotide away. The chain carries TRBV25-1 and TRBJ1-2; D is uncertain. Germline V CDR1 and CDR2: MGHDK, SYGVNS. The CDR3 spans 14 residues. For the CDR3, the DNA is TGTGCCAACAGTGATCGGGCAGGAGGGTATGGCTACACCTTC. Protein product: CANSDRAGGYGYTF.

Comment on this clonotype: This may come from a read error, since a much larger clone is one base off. This CDR3 is CASSRTSGQGPYEQYF. CDR3 nucleotide sequence: TGCGCCAGCAGCCGGACGTCGGGGCAGGGCCCCTACGAGCAGTACTTC. V gene TRBV5-1 combines with J gene TRBJ2-7, with D perhaps assigned TRBD1 or TRBD2 (5 bases each). The V and J ends lost 4 bases and 2 bases respectively, with 19 bases between them. Per the germline V gene, CDR1 is SGHRS and CDR2 is YFSETQ. The CDR3 loop spans 16 amino acids.

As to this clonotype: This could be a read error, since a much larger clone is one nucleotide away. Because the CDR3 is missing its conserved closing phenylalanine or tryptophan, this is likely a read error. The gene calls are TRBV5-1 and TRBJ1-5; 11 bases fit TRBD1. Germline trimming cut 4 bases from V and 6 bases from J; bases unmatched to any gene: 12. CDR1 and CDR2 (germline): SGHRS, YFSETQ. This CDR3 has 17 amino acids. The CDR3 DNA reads TGCGCCAGCAGCCCAACATTTGGGACAGGGGGGGCTCAGCCCCAGCATTCT. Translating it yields CASSPTFGTGGAQPQHS.

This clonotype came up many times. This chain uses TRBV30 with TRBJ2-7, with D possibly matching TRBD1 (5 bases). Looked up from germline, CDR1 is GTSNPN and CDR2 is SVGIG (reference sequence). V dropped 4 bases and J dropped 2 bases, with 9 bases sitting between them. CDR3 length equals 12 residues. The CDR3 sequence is CAWTWGPYEQYF. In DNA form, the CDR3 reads TGTGCCTGGACCTGGGGCCCCTACGAGCAGTACTTC.

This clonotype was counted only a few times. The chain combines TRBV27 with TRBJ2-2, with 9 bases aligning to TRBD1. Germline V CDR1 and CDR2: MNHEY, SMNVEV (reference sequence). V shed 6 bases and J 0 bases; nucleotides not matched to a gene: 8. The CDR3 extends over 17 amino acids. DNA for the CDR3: TGTGCCAGCAGAGACAGGGGGGTTAGAGCGAACACCGGGGAGCTGTTTTTT. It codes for CASRDRGVRANTGELFF.

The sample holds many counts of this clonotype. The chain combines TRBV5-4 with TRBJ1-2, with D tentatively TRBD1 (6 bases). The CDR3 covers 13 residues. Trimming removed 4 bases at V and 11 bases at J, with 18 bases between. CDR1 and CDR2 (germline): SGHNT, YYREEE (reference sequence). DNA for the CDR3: TGTGCCAGCAGCATTGGACAGCGCGAGGGGTACACCTTC. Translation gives CASSIGQREGYTF.

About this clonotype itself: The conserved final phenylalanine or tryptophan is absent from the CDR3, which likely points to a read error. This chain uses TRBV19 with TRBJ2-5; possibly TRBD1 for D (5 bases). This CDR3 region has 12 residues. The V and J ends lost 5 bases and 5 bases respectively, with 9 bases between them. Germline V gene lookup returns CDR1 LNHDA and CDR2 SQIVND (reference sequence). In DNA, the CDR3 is TGTGCCAGTAGTGGGGCGTGGGAGACCCAGTACTCC. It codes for CASSGAWETQYS.

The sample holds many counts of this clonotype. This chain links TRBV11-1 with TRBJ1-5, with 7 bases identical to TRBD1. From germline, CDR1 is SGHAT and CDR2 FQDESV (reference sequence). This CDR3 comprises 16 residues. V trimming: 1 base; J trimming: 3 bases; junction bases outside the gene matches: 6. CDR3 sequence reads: CASSLDLTGPNQPQHF. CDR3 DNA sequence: TGTGCCAGCAGCTTAGATTTGACAGGGCCCAATCAGCCCCAGCATTTT.

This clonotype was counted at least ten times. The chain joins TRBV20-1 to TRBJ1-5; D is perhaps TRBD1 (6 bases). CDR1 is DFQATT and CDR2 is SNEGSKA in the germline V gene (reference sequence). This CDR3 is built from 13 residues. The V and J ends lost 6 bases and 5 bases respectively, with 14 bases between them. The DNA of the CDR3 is TGCAGTGCGCAGAGGACAGATGATCAGCCCCAGCATTTT. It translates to CSAQRTDDQPQHF.

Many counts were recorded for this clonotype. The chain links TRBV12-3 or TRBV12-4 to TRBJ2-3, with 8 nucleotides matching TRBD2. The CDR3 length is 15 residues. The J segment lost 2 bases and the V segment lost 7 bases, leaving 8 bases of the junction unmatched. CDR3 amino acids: CASTQRGRPTDTQYF. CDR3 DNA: TGTGCCAGCACCCAGCGGGGGCGCCCCACAGATACGCAGTATTTT.

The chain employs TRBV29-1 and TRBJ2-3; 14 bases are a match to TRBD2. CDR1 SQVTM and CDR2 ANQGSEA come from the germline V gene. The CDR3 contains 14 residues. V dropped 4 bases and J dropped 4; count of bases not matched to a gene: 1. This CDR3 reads CSVAGLAGADTQYF. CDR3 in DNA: TGCAGCGTTGCGGGACTAGCGGGGGCAGATACGCAGTATTTT.

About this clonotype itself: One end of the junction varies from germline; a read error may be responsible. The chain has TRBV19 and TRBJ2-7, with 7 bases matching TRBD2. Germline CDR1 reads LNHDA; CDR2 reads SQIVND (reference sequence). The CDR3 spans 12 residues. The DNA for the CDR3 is TGCGCCAGTAGTATGGGAGGGGACGAGCAGTACTTC. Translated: CASSMGGDEQYF.

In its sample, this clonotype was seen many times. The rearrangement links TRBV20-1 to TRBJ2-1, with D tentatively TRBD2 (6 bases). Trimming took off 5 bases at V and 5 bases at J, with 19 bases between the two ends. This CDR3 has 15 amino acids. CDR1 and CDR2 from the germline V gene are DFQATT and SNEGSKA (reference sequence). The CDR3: CSAGDSGVWNNEQFF. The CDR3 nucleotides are TGCAGTGCTGGGGATTCGGGAGTCTGGAACAATGAGCAGTTCTTC.

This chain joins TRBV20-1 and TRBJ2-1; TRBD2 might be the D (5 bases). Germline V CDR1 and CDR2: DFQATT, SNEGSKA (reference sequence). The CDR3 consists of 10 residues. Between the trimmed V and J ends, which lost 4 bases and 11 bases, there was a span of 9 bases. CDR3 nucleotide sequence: TGCAGTGCTACAACGGGGAAGCAGTTCTTC. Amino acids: CSATTGKQFF.

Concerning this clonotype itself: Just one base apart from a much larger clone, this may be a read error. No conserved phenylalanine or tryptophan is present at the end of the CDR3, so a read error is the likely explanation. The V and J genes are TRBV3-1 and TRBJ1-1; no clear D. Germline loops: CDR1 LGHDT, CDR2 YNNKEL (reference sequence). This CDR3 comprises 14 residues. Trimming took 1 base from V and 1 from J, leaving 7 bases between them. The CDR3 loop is CASSQGGKNTEAFS. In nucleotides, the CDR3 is TGTGCCAGCAGCCAAGGAGGGAAGAACACTGAAGCTTTCTCT.